The 9 T cell receptor beta chains below were found in one sample sequenced in a study of blood T cell repertoires in COVID-19. The table came from immunoSEQ multiplex PCR; TCRdb's copy has only in-frame clones and leaves some out. Of about 280,000 clones listed, around 85% were seen once; the top ten hold 2% to 3%. Sequencing used PBMCs or T cells enriched from blood (not recorded which). The origin of the receptors is a woman aged 50 to 60 who had recovered from COVID-19.

V and J are TRBV29-1 and TRBJ1-2; perhaps TRBD1 as D (5 bases). CDR3 length: 13 amino acids. V lost 3 bases, J lost 7 bases, and 15 bases lay in between. Germline assignment: CDR1 SQVTM and CDR2 ANQGSEA. Written as DNA, the CDR3 is TGCAGCGTTGACCGGGAGGGTAGGGGTGGCTACACCTTC. Translation gives CSVDREGRGGYTF. The full variable domain, rest sourced from reference TRBV29-1 and TRBJ1-2, is SAVISQKPSRDICQRGTSLTIQCQVDSQVTMMFWYRQQPGQSLTLIATANQGSEATYESGFVIDKFPISRPNLTFSTLTVSNMSPEDSSIYLCSVDREGRGGYTFGSGTRLTVV.

V is TRBV18 and J is TRBJ2-4, with a possible D match to TRBD2 (6 bases). Trimming took off 0 bases at V and 7 bases at J, with 13 bases between the two ends. The CDR3 is 15 residues long. CDR1 and CDR2 from the germline V gene are KGHSH and LQKENI. As DNA, the CDR3 is TGTGCCAGCTCACCACCGTCCAATAGCGGTAACATTCAGTACTTC. Amino acids: CASSPPSNSGNIQYF. Supplemented by reference TRBV18 and TRBJ2-4, the full variable domain reads NAGVMQNPRHLVRRRGQEARLRCSPMKGHSHVYWYRQLPEEGLKFMVYLQKENIIDESGMPKERFSAEFPKEGPSILRIQQVVRGDSAAYFCASSPPSNSGNIQYFGAGTRLSVL.

The chain has TRBV27 and TRBJ2-1; TRBD2 matches at 10 bases. The CDR3 covers 14 residues. The germline V gene has CDR1 MNHEY and CDR2 SMNVEV (reference sequence). Trimming took 3 bases from V and 7 from J; bases not matched to a gene: 3. This CDR3 reads CASSLGLARNEQFF. In DNA form, the CDR3 reads TGTGCCAGCAGTTTGGGACTAGCGCGGAATGAGCAGTTCTTC.

In DNA form, the CDR3 reads TGTGCCAGCAGCAAACTTGAGGGAATGAACACTGAAGCTTTCTTT. Its translation: CASSKLEGMNTEAFF. This chain uses TRBV21-1 with TRBJ1-1. TRBV21-1 is marked as a pseudogene. The CDR3 has 15 residues.

This chain uses TRBV9 with TRBJ2-6; TRBD1 agrees at 8 bases. The CDR3 is made up of 21 amino acids. Losses at the gene ends were 3 bases for V and 0 bases for J; bases not matched to a gene: 17. Per germline, CDR1 SGDLS and CDR2 YYNGEE. In DNA form, the CDR3 reads TGTGCCAGCAGCGCCCCCAAGGTACAGGGGGTAACACGCTCTGGGGCCAACGTCCTGACTTTC. It yields the protein CASSAPKVQGVTRSGANVLTF.

The V call is TRBV29-1, the J call TRBJ2-7; TRBD1 matches at 7 bases. With V trimmed by 4 bases and J by 3 bases, 9 bases remained unmatched. Germline V gives CDR1 SQVTM, CDR2 ANQGSEA. The CDR3 is 14 amino acids. As DNA, the CDR3 is TGCAGCGTTGTAGGGTGGGGACAGAACTACGAGCAGTACTTC. This gives the protein CSVVGWGQNYEQYF.

This clone appeared once. The genes are TRBV3-1 (or the pseudogene TRBV3-2) and TRBJ2-2; maybe TRBD2 (5 bases). The CDR3 consists of 15 residues. The V and J ends lost 4 bases and 3 bases respectively, with 12 bases between them. Germline V gene data show CDR1 as LGHDT and CDR2 as YNNKEL (reference sequence). The CDR3 coding sequence is TGTGCCAGCAGCCGTCGGGGTTCGGACACCGGGGAGCTGTTTTTT. The encoded protein is CASSRRGSDTGELFF.

The chain carries TRBV29-1 and TRBJ2-7; 10 nucleotides match TRBD1. This CDR3 comprises 13 residues. Per germline, CDR1 SQVTM and CDR2 ANQGSEA. Losses at the gene ends were 5 bases for V and 5 bases for J; bases not matched to a gene: 6. The CDR3 sequence is CSVLGQGRDEQYF. DNA of the CDR3: TGCAGCGTTCTGGGACAGGGGAGGGACGAGCAGTACTTC.

The chain uses TRBV18 and TRBJ1-6, with a possible D match to TRBD1 (6 bases). CDR1 and CDR2 (germline): KGHSH, LQKENI. The V and J ends lost 5 bases and 7 bases respectively, with 12 bases between them. The CDR3 is 14 amino acids. The CDR3 loop reads CASSNDRHNSPLHF. As DNA, the CDR3 is TGTGCCAGCTCAAACGACAGGCACAATTCACCCCTCCACTTT. The variable domain in full, with the rest retrieved from reference TRBV18 and TRBJ1-6, is NAGVMQNPRHLVRRRGQEARLRCSPMKGHSHVYWYRQLPEEGLKFMVYLQKENIIDESGMPKERFSAEFPKEGPSILRIQQVVRGDSAAYFCASSNDRHNSPLHFGNGTRLTVT.